One and the same sample provided the 14 T cell receptor beta chains below, sequenced in a study of T cells in Graves' hyperthyroidism and ophthalmopathy. It was RNA transcripts that yielded the amplified TCR beta CDR3 regions. RT-PCR in the first round (using the HTBI primer set) targeted the TCR CDR3. TCRdb independently ran MiXCR on the multiplex PCR reads; one entry per CDR3 protein. The data contain some 420,000 distinct CDR3 sequences, about an eighth of them singletons. Specimen: blood. These receptors were collected from a young woman with Graves' hyperthyroidism.

This clonotype was counted only a few times. The chain joins TRBV9 to TRBJ1-6; 10 bases are a match to TRBD1. This CDR3 spans 15 amino acids. CDR1 is SGDLS, CDR2 YYNGEE, per germline. V was clipped by 4 bases and J by 10 bases; unmatched bases: 8. The CDR3 here is CASSITGTGDSPLHF. The CDR3 region has the DNA TGTGCCAGCAGCATCACCGGGACAGGGGACTCACCCCTCCACTTT.

V is TRBV6-1 and J is TRBJ2-7, with D possibly being TRBD1 (9 bases). Germline V lookup: CDR1 MNHNS, CDR2 SASEGT. The CDR3 length is 15 residues. The V gene lost 6 bases and the J gene lost 2 bases, with 17 bases spanning the gap. CDR3 sequence (DNA): TGTGCCAGCAGGGCGGGGGGACAGGGCCCCTACGAGCAGTACTTC. This sequence encodes CASRAGGQGPYEQYF.

This clonotype was counted at least ten times. The V call is TRBV6-1, the J call TRBJ1-2; TRBD1 aligns across 9 bases. Looked up from germline, CDR1 is MNHNS and CDR2 is SASEGT. There are 14 residues in the CDR3. Trimming cost V 4 bases and J 6 bases; bases outside gene matches: 6. CDR3 region: CASSALGTGNGYTF. The DNA of the CDR3 is TGTGCCAGCAGTGCCCTCGGGACAGGGAATGGCTACACCTTC.

In its sample, this clonotype was seen many times. The chain links TRBV11-2 to TRBJ2-7; D is undetermined. Trimming took 3 bases from V and 0 from J, leaving 9 bases between them. The CDR3 loop spans 14 amino acids. Germline CDR1 SGHAT, CDR2 FQNNGV. CDR3 sequence (DNA): TGTGCCAGCAGCTTCGCCGGGTTCTCCTACGAGCAGTACTTC. Its translation: CASSFAGFSYEQYF.

In this sample, this clonotype turned up many times. The chain uses TRBV7-8 and TRBJ2-7; no firm D call. Germline V lookup: CDR1 SGHVS, CDR2 FQNEAQ. The CDR3 length is 14 residues. Trimming took 1 base from V and 2 from J, leaving 9 bases between them. The CDR3 loop is CASSLGGYTYEQYF. CDR3 in DNA: TGTGCCAGCAGCTTAGGGGGTTACACCTACGAGCAGTACTTC.

In this sample, this clonotype turned up many times. The chain couples TRBV6-5 to TRBJ2-7; no definite D call. The CDR3 sequence is 11 residues long. Germline values: CDR1 MNHEY, CDR2 SVGAGI. Trimming shortened V by 2 bases and J by 8 bases, and 7 bases separated the two germline ends. The CDR3 loop reads CASSYRAQQYF. The CDR3 DNA reads TGTGCCAGCAGTTACAGGGCCCAGCAGTACTTC.

This clonotype appeared many times. The chain uses TRBV6-1 and TRBJ2-2; TRBD2 matches 9 bases. Germline V gene data show CDR1 as MNHNS and CDR2 as SASEGT. V lost 5 bases to trimming and J lost 1 base; unmatched junction nucleotides: 8. This CDR3 has 17 amino acids. This CDR3 is CASSTIGLAQNTGELFF. In nucleotides, the CDR3 is TGTGCCAGCAGTACCATCGGACTAGCGCAGAACACCGGGGAGCTGTTTTTT.

This clonotype occurred many times. The chain carries TRBV9 and TRBJ2-7; no reliable D call. Germline V gene lookup returns CDR1 SGDLS and CDR2 YYNGEE. This CDR3 has 14 amino acids. V gave up 0 bases and J gave up 2 bases, with 9 bases separating them. The CDR3 DNA reads TGTGCCAGCAGCGTAGCCTCCGCCACCTACGAGCAGTACTTC. Translated: CASSVASATYEQYF.

Only a few counts were recorded for this clonotype. The V call is TRBV12-3 or TRBV12-4, the J call TRBJ2-1; D possibly uses TRBD1 or TRBD2 (6 bases each). Trimming stripped 10 bases from V and 5 bases from J, with 15 bases between. The length of the CDR3 is 13 residues. This CDR3 reads CANSGAPDNEQFF. CDR3 sequence (DNA): TGTGCCAACTCGGGGGCCCCCGACAATGAGCAGTTCTTC.

This clonotype was observed at least ten times. V gene TRBV6-1 combines with J gene TRBJ1-2; a weak D match, TRBD1 (5 bases). The CDR3 covers 15 residues. V gave up 0 bases and J gave up 7 bases, with 15 bases separating them. Germline assignment: CDR1 MNHNS and CDR2 SASEGT. CDR3 DNA: TGTGCCAGCAGTGAAGCGGCAGGGCGAATGGGTGGCTACACCTTC. Translated: CASSEAAGRMGGYTF.

This clonotype was seen repeatedly, ten times or more. The chain has TRBV12-3 or TRBV12-4 and TRBJ2-6, with D unresolved. The CDR3 contains 14 residues. Trimming removed 5 bases at V and 4 bases at J, with 9 bases between. CDR3 residues: CASSRILGANVLTF. Here the CDR3 DNA reads TGTGCCAGCAGTCGCATCCTCGGGGCCAACGTCCTGACTTTC.

This clonotype appeared a few times. The chain has TRBV29-1 and TRBJ1-2; maybe TRBD1 (6 bases). The CDR3 has 16 amino acids. Trimming removed 3 bases from V and 5 bases from J, with 22 bases in between. Germline V lookup: CDR1 SQVTM, CDR2 ANQGSEA. The CDR3 region has the DNA TGCAGCGTTGATCTGGGGGCCATCCAGGACCGATATGGCTACACCTTC. Translation gives CSVDLGAIQDRYGYTF.

This clonotype was observed at least ten times. The genes are TRBV28 and TRBJ1-1; D gene uncertain. The CDR3 is made up of 15 amino acids. V was cut by 3 bases and J by 1 base, with 12 bases left in between. The V gene's germline CDR1 is MDHEN and CDR2 SYDVKM. CDR3 region: CASSFAPPTNTEAFF. The CDR3 DNA reads TGTGCCAGCAGTTTCGCACCTCCAACGAACACTGAAGCTTTCTTT.

This clonotype was seen repeatedly, ten times or more. This rearrangement joins TRBV28 to TRBJ1-1; D not certain. The germline CDR1 and CDR2 sequences are MDHEN and SYDVKM. There are 11 residues in the CDR3. Here the CDR3 reads CVILVNTEAFF. The CDR3 DNA sequence: TGTGTTATTCTGGTGAACACTGAAGCTTTCTTT.